What follows is one T cell receptor beta chain and its context. The data stem from a study of cytomegalovirus exposure and HLA in healthy donors. Primers included in the PCR were 60 Vbeta and 13 Jbeta primers. Some clones are missing from TCRdb's copy, which holds only in-frame ones; the method was immunoSEQ multiplex PCR. The sample shows fewer than 150,000 clones, about 82% of them seen only once. Germline-derived CDR1 and CDR2 are WNHNN and SYGVQD (reference sequence). Between the trimmed V and J ends, which lost 0 bases and 4 bases, there was a span of 12 bases. The CDR3 is made up of 16 amino acids.

This TCR derives from a man aged 25 to 40 in good health and CMV-seronegative. The chain joins TRBV10-1 to TRBJ2-2; D may be TRBD2 (5 bases). Source material: PBMCs. CDR3 in amino acids: CASSESTTAGTGELFF. The DNA of the CDR3 is TGCGCCAGCAGTGAGTCAACGACGGCGGGCACCGGGGAGCTGTTTTTT.